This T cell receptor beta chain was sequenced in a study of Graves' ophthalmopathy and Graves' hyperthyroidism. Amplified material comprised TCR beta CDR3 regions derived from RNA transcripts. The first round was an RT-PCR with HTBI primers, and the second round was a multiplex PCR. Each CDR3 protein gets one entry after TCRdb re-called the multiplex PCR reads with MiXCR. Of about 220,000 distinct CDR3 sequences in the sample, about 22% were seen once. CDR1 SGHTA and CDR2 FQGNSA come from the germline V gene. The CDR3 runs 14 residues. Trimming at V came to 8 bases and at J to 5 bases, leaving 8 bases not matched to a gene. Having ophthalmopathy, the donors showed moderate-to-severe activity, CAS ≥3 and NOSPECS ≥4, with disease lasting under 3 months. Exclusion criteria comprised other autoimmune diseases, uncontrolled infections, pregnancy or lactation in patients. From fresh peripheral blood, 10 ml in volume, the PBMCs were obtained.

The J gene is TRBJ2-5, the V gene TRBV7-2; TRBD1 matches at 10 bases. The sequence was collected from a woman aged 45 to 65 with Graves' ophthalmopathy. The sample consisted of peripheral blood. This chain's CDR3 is CASQGGTGEETQYF. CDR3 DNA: TGTGCCAGCCAGGGGGGGACAGGGGAGGAGACCCAGTACTTC.